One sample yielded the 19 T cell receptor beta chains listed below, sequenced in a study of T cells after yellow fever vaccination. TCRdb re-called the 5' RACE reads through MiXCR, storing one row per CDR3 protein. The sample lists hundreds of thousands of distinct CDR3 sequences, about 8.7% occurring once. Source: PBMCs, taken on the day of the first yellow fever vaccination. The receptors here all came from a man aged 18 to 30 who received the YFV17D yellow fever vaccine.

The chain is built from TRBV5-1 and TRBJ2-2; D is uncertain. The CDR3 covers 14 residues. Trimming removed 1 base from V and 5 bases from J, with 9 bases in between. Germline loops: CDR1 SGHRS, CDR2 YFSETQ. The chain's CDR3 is CASSLSFETGELFF. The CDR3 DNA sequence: TGCGCCAGCAGCTTGTCATTCGAGACCGGGGAGCTGTTTTTT.

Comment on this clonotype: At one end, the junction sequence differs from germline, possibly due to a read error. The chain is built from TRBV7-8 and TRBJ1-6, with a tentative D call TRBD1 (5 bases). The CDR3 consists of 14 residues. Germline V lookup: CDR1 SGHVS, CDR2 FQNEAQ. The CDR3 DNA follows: TGTGCCTGCAGCTTAGGGGACGGGCAATCGCCCCTCCACTTT. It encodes CACSLGDGQSPLHF.

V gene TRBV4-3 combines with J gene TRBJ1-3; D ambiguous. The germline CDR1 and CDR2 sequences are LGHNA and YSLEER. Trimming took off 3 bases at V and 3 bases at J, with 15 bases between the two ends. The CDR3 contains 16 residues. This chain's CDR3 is CASSQEFRVVGNTIYF. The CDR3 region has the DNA TGCGCCAGCAGCCAGGAATTTAGGGTAGTTGGAAACACCATATATTTT.

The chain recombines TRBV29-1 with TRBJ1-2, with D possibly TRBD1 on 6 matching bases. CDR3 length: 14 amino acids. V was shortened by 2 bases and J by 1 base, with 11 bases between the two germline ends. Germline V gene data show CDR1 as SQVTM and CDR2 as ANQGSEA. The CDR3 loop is CSVELAQGNYGYTF. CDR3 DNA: TGCAGCGTTGAACTCGCACAGGGTAACTATGGCTACACCTTC.

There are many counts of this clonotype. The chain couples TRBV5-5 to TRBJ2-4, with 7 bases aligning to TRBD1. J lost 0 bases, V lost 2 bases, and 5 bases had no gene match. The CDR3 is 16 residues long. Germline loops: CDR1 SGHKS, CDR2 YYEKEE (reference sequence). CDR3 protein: CASSFRTGLAKNIQYF. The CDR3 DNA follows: TGTGCCAGCAGCTTCAGGACAGGACTAGCCAAAAACATTCAGTACTTC. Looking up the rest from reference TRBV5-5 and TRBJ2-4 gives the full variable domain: DAGVTQSPTHLIKTRGQQVTLRCSPISGHKSVSWYQQVLGQGPQFIFQYYEKEERGRGNFPDRFSARQFPNYSSELNVNALLLGDSALYLCASSFRTGLAKNIQYFGAGTRLSVL.

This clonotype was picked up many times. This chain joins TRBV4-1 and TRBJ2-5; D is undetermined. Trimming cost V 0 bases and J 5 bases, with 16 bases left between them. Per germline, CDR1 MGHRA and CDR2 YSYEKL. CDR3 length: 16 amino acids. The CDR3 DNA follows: TGCGCCAGCAGCCAAGAGATGGGTTGGGTTCACGAGACCCAGTACTTC. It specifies CASSQEMGWVHETQYF.

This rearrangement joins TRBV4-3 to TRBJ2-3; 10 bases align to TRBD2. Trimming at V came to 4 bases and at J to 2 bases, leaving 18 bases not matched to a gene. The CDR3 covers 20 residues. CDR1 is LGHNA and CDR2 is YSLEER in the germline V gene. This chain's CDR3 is CASSRLNPLAGALATDTQYF. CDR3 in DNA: TGCGCCAGCAGCCGCCTGAACCCGCTAGCGGGGGCGCTGGCCACAGATACGCAGTATTTT.

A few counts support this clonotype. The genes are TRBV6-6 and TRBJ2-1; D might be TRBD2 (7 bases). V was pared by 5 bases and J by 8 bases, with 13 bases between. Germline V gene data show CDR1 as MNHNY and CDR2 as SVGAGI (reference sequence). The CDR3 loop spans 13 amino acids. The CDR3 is CASSRGGLDEQFF. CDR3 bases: TGTGCCAGCAGTAGGGGGGGATTAGATGAGCAGTTCTTC.

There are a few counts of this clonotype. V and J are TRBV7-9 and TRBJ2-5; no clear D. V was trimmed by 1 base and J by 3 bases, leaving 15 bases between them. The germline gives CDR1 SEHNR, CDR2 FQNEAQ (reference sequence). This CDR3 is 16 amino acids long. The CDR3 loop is CASSLGFSYSEETQYF. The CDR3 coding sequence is TGTGCCAGCAGCTTAGGGTTTAGCTACTCGGAAGAGACCCAGTACTTC.

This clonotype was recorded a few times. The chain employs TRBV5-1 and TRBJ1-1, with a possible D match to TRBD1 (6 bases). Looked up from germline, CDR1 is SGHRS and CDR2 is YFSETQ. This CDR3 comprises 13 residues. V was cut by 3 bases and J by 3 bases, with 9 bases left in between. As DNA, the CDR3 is TGCGCCAGCAGCTACAGGGTTGACACTGAAGCTTTCTTT. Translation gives CASSYRVDTEAFF.

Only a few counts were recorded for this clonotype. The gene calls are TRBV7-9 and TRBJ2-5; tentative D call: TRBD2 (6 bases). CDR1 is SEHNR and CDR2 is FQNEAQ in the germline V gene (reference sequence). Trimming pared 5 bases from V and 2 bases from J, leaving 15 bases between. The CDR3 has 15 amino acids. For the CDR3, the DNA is TGTGCCAGCAGCCCTGTCGGGAGCATACAAGAGACCCAGTACTTC. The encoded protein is CASSPVGSIQETQYF. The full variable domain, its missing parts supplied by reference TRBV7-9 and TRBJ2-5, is DTGVSQNPRHKITKRGQNVTFRCDPISEHNRLYWYRQTLGQGPEFLTYFQNEAQLEKSRLLSDRFSAERPKGSFSTLEIQRTEQGDSAMYLCASSPVGSIQETQYFGPGTRLLVL.

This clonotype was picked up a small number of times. The CDR3: CSAFREGPNEKLFF. DNA of the CDR3: TGCAGTGCGTTCCGGGAGGGACCTAATGAAAAACTGTTTTTT. The V and J genes are TRBV20-1 and TRBJ1-4; weak D call: TRBD1 (5 bases). The V end lost 6 bases, the J end lost 3 bases, and 14 bases lay between the germline ends. The germline V gene encodes CDR1 DFQATT and CDR2 SNEGSKA (reference sequence). This CDR3 comprises 14 residues.

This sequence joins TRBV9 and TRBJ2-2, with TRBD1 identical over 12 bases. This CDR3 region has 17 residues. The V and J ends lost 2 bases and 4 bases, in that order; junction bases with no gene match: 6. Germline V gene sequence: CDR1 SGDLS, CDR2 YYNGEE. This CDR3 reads CASSVRDRGHRTGELFF. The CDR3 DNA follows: TGTGCCAGCAGCGTCCGGGACAGGGGGCATCGCACCGGGGAGCTGTTTTTT.

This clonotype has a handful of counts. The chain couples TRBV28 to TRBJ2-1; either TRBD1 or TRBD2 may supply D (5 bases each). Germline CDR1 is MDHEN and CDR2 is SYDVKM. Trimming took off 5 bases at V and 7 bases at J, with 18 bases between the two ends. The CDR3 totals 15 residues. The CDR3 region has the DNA TGTGCCAGCAGTCTAACGCCGGGGCCTCGAAATGAGCAGTTCTTC. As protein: CASSLTPGPRNEQFF.

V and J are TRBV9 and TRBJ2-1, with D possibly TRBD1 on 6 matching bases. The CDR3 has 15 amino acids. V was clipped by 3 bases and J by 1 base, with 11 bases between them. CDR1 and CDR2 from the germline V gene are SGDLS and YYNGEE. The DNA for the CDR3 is TGTGCCAGCAGCGGAGCGACAGGTTCCTACAATGAGCAGTTCTTC. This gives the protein CASSGATGSYNEQFF.

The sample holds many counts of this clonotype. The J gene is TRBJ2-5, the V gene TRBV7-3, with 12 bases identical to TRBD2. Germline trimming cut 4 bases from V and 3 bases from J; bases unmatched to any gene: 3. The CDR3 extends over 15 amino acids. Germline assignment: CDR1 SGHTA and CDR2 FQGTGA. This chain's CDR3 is CASSSGLAGKETQYF. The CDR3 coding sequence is TGTGCCAGCAGCTCGGGACTAGCGGGCAAAGAGACCCAGTACTTC.

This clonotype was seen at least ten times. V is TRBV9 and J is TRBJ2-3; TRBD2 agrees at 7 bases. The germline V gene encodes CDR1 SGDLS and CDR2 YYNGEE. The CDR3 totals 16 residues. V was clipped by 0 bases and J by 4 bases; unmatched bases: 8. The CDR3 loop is CASSVAPGGIPDTQYF. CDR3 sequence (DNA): TGTGCCAGCAGCGTAGCCCCGGGGGGAATCCCAGATACGCAGTATTTT.

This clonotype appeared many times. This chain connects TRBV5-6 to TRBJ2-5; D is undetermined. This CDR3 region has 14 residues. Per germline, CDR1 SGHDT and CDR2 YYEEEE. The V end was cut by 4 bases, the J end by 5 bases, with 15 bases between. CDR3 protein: CASSAEEEWETQYF. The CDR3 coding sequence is TGTGCCAGCAGCGCAGAGGAAGAGTGGGAGACCCAGTACTTC.

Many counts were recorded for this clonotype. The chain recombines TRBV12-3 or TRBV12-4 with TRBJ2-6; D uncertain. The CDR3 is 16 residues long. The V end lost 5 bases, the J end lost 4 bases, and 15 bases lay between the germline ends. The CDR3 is CASSTPRPWGANVLTF. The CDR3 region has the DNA TGTGCCAGCAGTACCCCCCGGCCCTGGGGGGCCAACGTCCTGACTTTC.